These 11 T cell receptor beta chains came from one sample sequenced in a study of T-cell reconstitution after alpha-beta-depleted transplantation in children. Unique molecular identifiers were used in preparing the TCRbeta library. TCRdb analysed the PCR reads with MiXCR anew, one entry per CDR3 protein. Of around 500,000 distinct CDR3 sequences in the sample, 23% were seen once. The source was PBMCs, mostly from graft donor cells, collected 360 days after TCRalphabeta/CD19-depleted stem cell transplant. The receptors were gathered from a boy under three years old who had a stem cell transplant for acute myeloid leukemia, so the T cells may come from the graft donor.

The chain carries TRBV20-1 and TRBJ2-1; 8 bases agree with TRBD2. The germline gives CDR1 DFQATT, CDR2 SNEGSKA (reference sequence). The CDR3 totals 19 residues. V lost 6 bases to trimming and J lost 1 base; unmatched junction nucleotides: 20. CDR3 sequence: CSARAPGGPNDWSYNEQFF. The CDR3 DNA sequence: TGCAGTGCCCGAGCCCCGGGGGGGCCGAACGACTGGTCCTACAATGAGCAGTTCTTC.

CDR3: CSVEEGGDLNTEAFF. The CDR3 DNA sequence: TGCAGCGTTGAGGAGGGAGGGGACCTGAACACTGAAGCTTTCTTT. The rearrangement links TRBV29-1 to TRBJ1-1, with D possibly being TRBD1 (5 bases). The V end lost 3 bases, the J end lost 0 bases, and 14 bases lay between the germline ends. Germline loops: CDR1 SQVTM, CDR2 ANQGSEA. This CDR3 comprises 15 residues.

This clonotype was detected a few times. The rearrangement uses TRBV6-1 and TRBJ1-5; D gene unclear. From germline, CDR1 is MNHNS and CDR2 SASEGT. The CDR3 is made up of 15 amino acids. Trimming removed 6 bases at V and 2 bases at J, with 14 bases between. The CDR3 is CASRVTPGGNQPQHF. The CDR3 region has the DNA TGTGCCAGCAGGGTGACTCCTGGGGGCAATCAGCCCCAGCATTTT.

This clonotype was observed at least ten times. The chain employs TRBV12-3 or TRBV12-4 and TRBJ1-2; maybe TRBD1 (6 bases). This CDR3 contains 12 residues. Trimming cost V 6 bases and J 10 bases, with 15 bases left between them. As DNA, the CDR3 is TGTGCCAGCAGCCGCCCGACAGGACACTACACCTTC. Its translation is CASSRPTGHYTF.

This rearrangement joins TRBV30 to TRBJ2-5; D is perhaps TRBD2 (5 bases). In germline, CDR1 is GTSNPN, CDR2 SVGIG (reference sequence). CDR3 length: 15 amino acids. The V end was cut by 6 bases, the J end by 5 bases, with 22 bases between. The CDR3 coding sequence is TGTGCCTGCAACACGGACGCGGCTAGCAGGGAGACCCAGTACTTC. This gives the protein CACNTDAASRETQYF.

This clonotype was recorded a few times. This chain uses TRBV20-1 with TRBJ2-5; 10 positions match TRBD1. The CDR3 is 16 amino acids. Looked up from germline, CDR1 is DFQATT and CDR2 is SNEGSKA (reference sequence). V shed 0 bases and J 5 bases; nucleotides not matched to a gene: 9. In DNA form, the CDR3 reads TGCAGTGCTAGAGATTGGACAGGGGGACGGGTGGAGACCCAGTACTTC. Its translation: CSARDWTGGRVETQYF.

This chain links TRBV12-3 or TRBV12-4 with TRBJ1-2, with TRBD1 as a possible D gene (6 bases). V lost 4 bases to trimming and J lost 4 bases, with 13 bases between them. The CDR3 is made up of 14 amino acids. CDR3 protein: CASSSQGSGYGYTF. The CDR3 DNA follows: TGTGCCAGCAGTTCTCAGGGGAGCGGCTATGGCTACACCTTC.

This clonotype has a handful of counts. This chain joins TRBV6-1 and TRBJ1-2, with 7 positions matching TRBD1. Germline CDR1 MNHNS, CDR2 SASEGT. This CDR3 region has 15 residues. Trimming at V came to 5 bases and at J to 2 bases, leaving 8 bases not matched to a gene. Here the CDR3 reads CASSQGGNENYGYTF. For the CDR3, the DNA is TGTGCCAGCAGTCAGGGGGGCAATGAGAACTATGGCTACACCTTC.

The sample holds many counts of this clonotype. This chain's CDR3 is CATADRRETQYF. DNA for the CDR3: TGTGCCACCGCGGACAGACGTGAGACCCAGTACTTC. The chain recombines TRBV24-1 with TRBJ2-5; a weak D match, TRBD1 (6 bases). The CDR3 runs to 12 residues. The V end was cut by 9 bases, the J end by 5 bases, with 12 bases between. CDR1 and CDR2 (germline): KGHDR, SFDVKD.

This clonotype was counted ten times or more. The chain has TRBV10-3 and TRBJ1-2; D unresolved. CDR1 is ENHRY, CDR2 SYGVKD, per germline. With 2 bases removed from V and 8 bases from J, the gap between germline ends came to 6 bases. The CDR3 length is 11 residues. The CDR3, as DNA: TGTGCCATCAGTGAGGCAAGAGGCTACACCTTC. It translates to CAISEARGYTF.

This clonotype was seen many times. The chain is built from TRBV6-5 and TRBJ2-1; D tentatively reads TRBD1 or TRBD2 (5 bases each). CDR1 and CDR2 from the germline V gene are MNHEY and SVGAGI. Trimming removed 2 bases at V and 6 bases at J, with 8 bases between. The CDR3 spans 13 residues. The chain's CDR3 is CASSYEGINEQFF. The CDR3 nucleotides read TGTGCCAGCAGTTACGAGGGGATCAATGAGCAGTTCTTC.